Given below is one T cell receptor (beta chain) in context. Its antigen is unknown. The data stem from a study of cytotoxic CD8 clonotypes in ibrutinib-treated CLL. The study, taken as a whole, reports: At the start, clonality exceeded age-matched healthy donors and followed circulating CD8+ T-cell counts.

The repertoire was sequenced with immunoSEQ multiplex PCR; TCRdb's copy has only in-frame clones and lacks some. The sample holds 200,000 or so clones, just over 70% seen once. The CDR3 is 15 residues long. V was pared by 3 bases and J by 7 bases, with 5 bases of the junction left unmatched. Germline CDR1 is GTSNPN and CDR2 is SVGIG (reference sequence). The TCR comes from a human donor with chronic lymphocytic leukemia. This chain uses TRBV30 with TRBJ2-1; 14 bases are a match to TRBD2. The specimen was PBMCs, collected after 12 months of ibrutinib treatment. The CDR3 loop is CAWSLGTSGGNEQFF. In DNA, the CDR3 is TGTGCCTGGAGCCTAGGGACTAGCGGGGGAAATGAGCAGTTCTTC.